This TCR beta chain was recorded in a study of ipilimumab plus nivolumab after autologous stem cell transplantation. The ends lost 6 bases at V and 2 bases at J; junction bases unmatched: 2. Looked up from germline, CDR1 is MNHNY and CDR2 is SVGAGI (reference sequence). The CDR3 loop spans 14 amino acids. TCRdb's table, derived via immunoSEQ multiplex PCR, lists solely in-frame clones and lacks some. The repertoire consists of about 21,000 clones, with 70% to 80% occurring once and the leading ten covering about 18%. This chain connects TRBV6-6 to TRBJ1-1, with 11 bases identical to TRBD1. This clonotype was obtained from a male donor with diffuse large B-cell lymphoma. Sequenced here: PBMCs, sampled in a trial of ipilimumab plus nivolumab as post-transplant consolidation. The CDR3 loop reads CASRGTGGNTEAFF. The CDR3, as DNA: TGTGCCAGCAGAGGGACAGGGGGAAACACTGAAGCTTTCTTT.